This T cell receptor (beta chain) originates from a study of a mutant IDH1 vaccine in newly diagnosed glioma. About the study: Eight vaccinations were given in weeks 1, 3, 5, 7, 11, 15, 19 and 23. Vaccination began 4-6 weeks post radiotherapy alone, or with temozolomide cycles. Before enrollment, patients got radiotherapy alone, temozolomide alone, or mostly the combination.

Generated by immunoSEQ multiplex PCR, the TCRdb table keeps only in-frame clones and is missing some. The sample carries around 50,000 clones, around 80% recorded once. The CDR3 contains 15 residues. Germline lookup yields CDR1 SGHRS and CDR2 YFSETQ. J was trimmed by 1 base and V by 4 bases; bases with no gene match: 6. About this clone: The antigen remains unidentified.

Regarding the study as a whole: Immune responses induced by the vaccine were seen in around 93% of patients, spanning multiple MHC alleles.

Time point meaning: week 5, during vaccination. A 20-mer mutant IDH1 peptide at 300 ug was injected subcutaneously with topical imiquimod. This sequence originates from a man aged 50-60 years with glioma. This sample comprised PBMCs, obtained from a glioma patient whose treatment included an IDH1 peptide vaccine. The chain links TRBV5-1 to TRBJ1-1; 8 nucleotides match TRBD1. CDR3 sequence: CASSATTGGNTEAFF. CDR3 coding DNA: TGCGCCAGCAGCGCGACCACAGGGGGGAACACTGAAGCTTTCTTT.